The T cell receptor beta chain under discussion was sequenced for a study of cytomegalovirus exposure and HLA in healthy donors. Overall study: Tens of millions of unique TCRs from HLA-typed donors made up an early data release. Assignment to the Caucasian-associated ancestry cluster applied to around four fifths of the approximately 370 genotyped donors.

PCR was performed using 60 Vbeta and 13 Jbeta primers. This table comes from immunoSEQ multiplex PCR, and its TCRdb copy is limited to in-frame clones, with some not included. Of around 130,000 clones listed, roughly 79% are singletons. With respect to this clone: What it recognizes is unknown.

Study-level findings and limits: Fewer N-insertions (relative to the roughly 630-donor mean) were reportedly seen in an Asian-associated ancestry cluster in a later analysis. Reported findings show TCR beta sequences accurately forecast HLA-A and HLA-B alleles in most subjects.

The germline CDR1 and CDR2 sequences are SGHVS and FNYEAQ. The CDR3 consists of 13 residues. V gave up 1 base and J gave up 13 bases, with 14 bases separating them. The chain links TRBV7-6 to TRBJ1-5; no definite D call. Source material: PBMCs. The receptor was derived from a woman aged 40 to 55 in good health and CMV-seronegative. The CDR3 here is CASSLDENNLQHF. The CDR3 DNA reads TGTGCCAGCAGCTTAGACGAAAACAATCTTCAGCATTTT.